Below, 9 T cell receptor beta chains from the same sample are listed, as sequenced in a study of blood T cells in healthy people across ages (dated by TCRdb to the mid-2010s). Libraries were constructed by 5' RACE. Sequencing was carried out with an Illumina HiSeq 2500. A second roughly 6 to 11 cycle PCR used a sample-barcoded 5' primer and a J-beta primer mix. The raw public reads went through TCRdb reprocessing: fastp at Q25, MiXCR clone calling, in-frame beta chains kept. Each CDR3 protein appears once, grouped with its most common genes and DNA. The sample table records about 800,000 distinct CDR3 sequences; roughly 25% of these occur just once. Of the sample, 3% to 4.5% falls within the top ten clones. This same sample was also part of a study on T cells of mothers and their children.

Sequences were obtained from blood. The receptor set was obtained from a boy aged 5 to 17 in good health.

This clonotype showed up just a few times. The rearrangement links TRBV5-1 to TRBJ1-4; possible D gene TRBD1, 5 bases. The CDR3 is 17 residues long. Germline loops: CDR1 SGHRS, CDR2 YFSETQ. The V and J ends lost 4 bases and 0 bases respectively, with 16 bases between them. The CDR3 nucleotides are TGCGCCAGCAGCCTTGGAGGGACCGCAGCAACTAATGAAAAACTGTTTTTT. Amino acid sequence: CASSLGGTAATNEKLFF.

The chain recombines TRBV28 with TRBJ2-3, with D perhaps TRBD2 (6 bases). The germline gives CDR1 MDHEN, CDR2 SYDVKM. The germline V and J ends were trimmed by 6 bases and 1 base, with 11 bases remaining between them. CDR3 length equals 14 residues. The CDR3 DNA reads TGTGCCAGCAGGCGGGAACGGGGCACAGATACGCAGTATTTT. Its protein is CASRRERGTDTQYF.

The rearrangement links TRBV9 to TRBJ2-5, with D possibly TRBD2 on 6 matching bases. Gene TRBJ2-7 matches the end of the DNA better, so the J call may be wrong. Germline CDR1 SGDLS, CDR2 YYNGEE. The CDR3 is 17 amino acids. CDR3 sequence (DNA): TGTGCCAGCAGCGTAACCACCGAACTAGCAGGACATCACGAGCAGTACTTC. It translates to CASSVTTELAGHHEQYF.

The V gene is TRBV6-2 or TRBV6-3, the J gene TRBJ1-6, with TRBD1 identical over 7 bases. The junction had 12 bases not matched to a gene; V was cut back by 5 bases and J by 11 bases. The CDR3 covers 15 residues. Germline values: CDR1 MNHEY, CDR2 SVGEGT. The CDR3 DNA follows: TGTGCCAGCAGTCGCTCCGGGACAGCGGCGGCACCCCTCCACTTT. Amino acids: CASSRSGTAAAPLHF.

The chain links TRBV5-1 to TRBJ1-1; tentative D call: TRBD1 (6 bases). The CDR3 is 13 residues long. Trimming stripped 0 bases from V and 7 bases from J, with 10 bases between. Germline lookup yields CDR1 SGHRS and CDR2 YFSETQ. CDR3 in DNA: TGCGCCAGCAGCTTGGGCAGGGGAAATGAAGCTTTCTTT. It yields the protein CASSLGRGNEAFF. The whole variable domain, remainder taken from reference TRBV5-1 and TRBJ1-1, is KAGVTQTPRYLIKTRGQQVTLSCSPISGHRSVSWYQQTPGQGLQFLFEYFSETQRNKGNFPGRFSGRQFSNSRSEMNVSTLELGDSALYLCASSLGRGNEAFFGQGTRLTVV.

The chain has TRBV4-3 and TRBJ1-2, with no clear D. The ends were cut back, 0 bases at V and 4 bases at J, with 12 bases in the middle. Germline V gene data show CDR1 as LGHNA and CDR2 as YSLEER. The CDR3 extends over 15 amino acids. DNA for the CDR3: TGCGCCAGCAGCCAAGATGCGGAGGGAACCTATGGCTACACCTTC. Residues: CASSQDAEGTYGYTF.

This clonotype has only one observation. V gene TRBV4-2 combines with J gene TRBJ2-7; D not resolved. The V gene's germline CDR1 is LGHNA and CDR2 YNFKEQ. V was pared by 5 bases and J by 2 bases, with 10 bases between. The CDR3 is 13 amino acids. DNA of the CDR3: TGTGCCAGCAGCACCCGCTTGGCCTACGAGCAGTACTTC. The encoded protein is CASSTRLAYEQYF.

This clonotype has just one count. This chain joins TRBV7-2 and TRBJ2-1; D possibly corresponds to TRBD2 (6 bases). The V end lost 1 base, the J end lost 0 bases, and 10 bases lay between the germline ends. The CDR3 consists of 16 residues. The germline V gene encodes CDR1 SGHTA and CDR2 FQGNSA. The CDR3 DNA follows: TGTGCCAGCAGCTTAGGCGGCGGGGTCTCCTACAATGAGCAGTTCTTC. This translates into CASSLGGGVSYNEQFF.

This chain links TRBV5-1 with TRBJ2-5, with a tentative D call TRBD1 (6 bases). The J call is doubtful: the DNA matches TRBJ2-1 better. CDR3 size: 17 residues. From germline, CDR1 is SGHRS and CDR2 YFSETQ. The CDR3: CASIGGALTGGGNEQFF. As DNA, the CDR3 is TGCGCCAGCATTGGTGGCGCGTTGACAGGAGGTGGCAATGAGCAGTTCTTC.